This is a list of T cell receptor beta chains from one sample in a study of CD8+ T cells in alopecia areata. Repertoires were generated with immunoSEQ multiplex PCR, while TCRdb's copy carries only in-frame clones and drops some. The profile shows under 350,000 clones, roughly 60% of them singletons. The starting material was CD4+ T cells sorted from blood, obtained at week 24, from a patient treated with tofacitinib. These receptors originate from a human donor with alopecia areata. CDR3s include the opening cysteine and the closing phenylalanine or tryptophan. A D gene is named only where the DNA matches it firmly. Not all rows give a size; the values are once, few, many and, for expanded clones, a class.

CDR3 protein: CSVPKGGLGYTDTQYF
CDR3 DNA: TGCAGCGTCCCCAAAGGGGGCTTGGGATACACAGATACGCAGTATTTT
V gene: TRBV29-1
J gene: TRBJ2-3
D gene: TRBD1
clone size: -

CDR3 protein: CASSIRERGDQPQHF
CDR3 DNA: TGTGCCAGTAGTATAAGGGAACGGGGGGATCAGCCCCAGCATTTT
V gene: TRBV19
J gene: TRBJ1-5
D gene: -
clone size: -

CDR3 protein: CASSRREGENIQYF
CDR3 DNA: TGTGCCAGCAGTAGGCGGGAGGGGGAAAACATTCAGTACTTC
V gene: TRBV7-2
J gene: TRBJ2-4
D gene: TRBD2
clone size: -

CDR3 protein: CASSLDRGTDTQYF
CDR3 DNA: TGTGCCAGCAGCTTAGATAGGGGCACAGATACGCAGTATTTT
V gene: TRBV7-8
J gene: TRBJ2-3
D gene: -
clone size: few

CDR3 protein: CASSLLQFGGEACFF
CDR3 DNA: TGTGCCAGCTCTCTCCTCCAATTCGGGGGAGAGGCGTGTTTTTTT
V gene: TRBV2
J gene: TRBJ1-4
D gene: -
clone size: few

CDR3 protein: CASSKYRDGYTF
CDR3 DNA: TGTGCCAGCAGTAAATACAGGGATGGCTACACCTTC
V gene: TRBV6-6
J gene: TRBJ1-2
D gene: -
clone size: -

CDR3 protein: CASSLSFSMWANGANVLTF
CDR3 DNA: TGTGCCAGCAGTTTATCCTTTTCGATGTGGGCTAACGGGGCCAACGTCCTGACTTTC
V gene: TRBV27
J gene: TRBJ2-6
D gene: -
clone size: -

CDR3 protein: CSTGHPFSTEAFF
CDR3 DNA: TGCAGCACCGGACATCCCTTTAGCACTGAAGCTTTCTTT
V gene: TRBV29-1
J gene: TRBJ1-1
D gene: -
clone size: -

CDR3 protein: CSVRRDRDTGELFF
CDR3 DNA: TGCAGCGTTCGCCGGGACAGGGACACCGGGGAGCTGTTTTTT
V gene: TRBV29-1
J gene: TRBJ2-2
D gene: TRBD1
clone size: few

CDR3 protein: CASSGQGDTQYF
CDR3 DNA: TGTGCCAGCAGCGGACAGGGGGATACGCAGTATTTT
V gene: TRBV2
J gene: TRBJ2-3
D gene: TRBD1
clone size: once

CDR3 protein: CASSLGVGRRNTEAFF
CDR3 DNA: TGTGCCAGCAGCCTGGGCGTGGGCAGGAGGAACACTGAAGCTTTCTTT
V gene: TRBV5-6
J gene: TRBJ1-1
D gene: -
clone size: few

CDR3 protein: CASSFLVTRETEAFF
CDR3 DNA: TGTGCCAGCAGCTTCCTCGTTACCAGGGAAACTGAAGCTTTCTTT
V gene: TRBV7-2
J gene: TRBJ1-1
D gene: -
clone size: few

CDR3 protein: CATSPSGPGTQYF
CDR3 DNA: TGTGCCACCAGCCCTAGCGGTCCAGGGACCCAGTACTTC
V gene: TRBV15
J gene: TRBJ2-5
D gene: TRBD2
clone size: -

CDR3 protein: CASSPNGQGSTYGYTF
CDR3 DNA: TGTGCCAGCAGCCCGAATGGGCAGGGGTCTACCTATGGCTACACCTTC
V gene: TRBV5-5
J gene: TRBJ1-2
D gene: -
clone size: few

CDR3 protein: CASSLGLRQGFKQFF
CDR3 DNA: TGTGCCAGCAGTTTAGGGCTCAGACAGGGATTCAAGCAGTTCTTC
V gene: TRBV6-5
J gene: TRBJ2-1
D gene: TRBD1
clone size: few

CDR3 protein: CASSRTSGYNEQFF
CDR3 DNA: TGCGCCAGCAGCCGGACTAGCGGTTACAATGAGCAGTTCTTC
V gene: TRBV4-3
J gene: TRBJ2-1
D gene: TRBD2
clone size: -

CDR3 protein: CAWSVPSGGAPEQFF
CDR3 DNA: TGTGCCTGGAGTGTTCCTAGCGGGGGGGCGCCTGAGCAGTTCTTC
V gene: TRBV30
J gene: TRBJ2-1
D gene: TRBD2
clone size: -

CDR3 protein: CASSSTPRGSLAYEQYF
CDR3 DNA: TGCGCCAGCAGCTCCACCCCGAGGGGCAGCTTGGCCTACGAGCAGTACTTC
V gene: TRBV5-1
J gene: TRBJ2-7
D gene: -
clone size: -

CDR3 protein: CASSEVTGGPYEQYF
CDR3 DNA: TGTGCCAGCAGTGAGGTCACAGGGGGCCCCTACGAGCAGTACTTC
V gene: TRBV6-1
J gene: TRBJ2-7
D gene: TRBD1
clone size: -

CDR3 protein: CARRGPSYNEQFF
CDR3 DNA: TGTGCCAGGAGGGGGCCCTCCTACAATGAGCAGTTCTTC
V gene: TRBV2
J gene: TRBJ2-1
D gene: TRBD1
clone size: once

CDR3 protein: CASMGTSTYEQYF
CDR3 DNA: TGTGCCAGCATGGGGACATCCACCTACGAGCAGTACTTC
V gene: TRBV25-1
J gene: TRBJ2-7
D gene: -
clone size: -

CDR3 protein: CASSLYTGTPFDNEQFF
CDR3 DNA: TGTGCCAGCAGTTTATACACCGGGACGCCCTTCGACAATGAGCAGTTCTTC
V gene: TRBV27
J gene: TRBJ2-1
D gene: -
clone size: -

CDR3 protein: CSVYQDVSTEAFF
CDR3 DNA: TGCAGCGTATACCAGGACGTTAGCACTGAAGCTTTCTTT
V gene: TRBV29-1
J gene: TRBJ1-1
D gene: -
clone size: -

CDR3 protein: CASSFGRGQEKLFF
CDR3 DNA: TGTGCCAGCAGCTTTGGAAGGGGGCAGGAAAAACTGTTTTTT
V gene: TRBV7-2
J gene: TRBJ1-4
D gene: TRBD1
clone size: few

CDR3 protein: CAWNPGTVDGYTF
CDR3 DNA: TGTGCCTGGAACCCTGGGACGGTGGATGGCTACACCTTC
V gene: TRBV30
J gene: TRBJ1-2
D gene: -
clone size: -

CDR3 protein: CASSHLRLASQDIQYF
CDR3 DNA: TGCGCCAGCAGCCACCTTAGACTGGCCTCCCAGGACATTCAGTACTTC
V gene: TRBV4-1
J gene: TRBJ2-4
D gene: -
clone size: -

CDR3 protein: CASSLPRTGHTDTQYF
CDR3 DNA: TGCGCCAGCAGCTTGCCACGGACAGGACACACAGATACGCAGTATTTT
V gene: TRBV5-1
J gene: TRBJ2-3
D gene: TRBD1
clone size: -

CDR3 protein: CASSLSRGTYGYTF
CDR3 DNA: TGTGCCAGCAGTTTATCGAGGGGTACCTATGGCTACACCTTC
V gene: TRBV27
J gene: TRBJ1-2
D gene: -
clone size: -

CDR3 protein: CASGLLYQETQYF
CDR3 DNA: TGTGCTAGTGGCTTATTGTACCAAGAGACCCAGTACTTC
V gene: TRBV12-5
J gene: TRBJ2-5
D gene: -
clone size: -

CDR3 protein: CASSISSRRHQPQHF
CDR3 DNA: TGTGCCAGTAGTATAAGCAGCAGGCGACATCAGCCCCAGCATTTT
V gene: TRBV19
J gene: TRBJ1-5
D gene: -
clone size: few

CDR3 protein: CASSLDRVSYNEQFF
CDR3 DNA: TGCGCCAGCAGCTTGGATAGGGTATCCTACAATGAGCAGTTCTTC
V gene: TRBV5-1
J gene: TRBJ2-1
D gene: -
clone size: -

CDR3 protein: CASSLATGTSSEQYF
CDR3 DNA: TGCGCCAGCAGCTTGGCAACAGGGACCTCCTCCGAGCAGTACTTC
V gene: TRBV5-1
J gene: TRBJ2-7
D gene: -
clone size: -

CDR3 protein: CAWSVYGAAASGELFF
CDR3 DNA: TGTGCCTGGAGTGTGTATGGAGCGGCAGCCTCCGGGGAGCTGTTTTTT
V gene: TRBV30
J gene: TRBJ2-2
D gene: -
clone size: once

CDR3 protein: CASSLGPASTEAFF
CDR3 DNA: TGTGCCAGCAGCTTGGGACCTGCTTCCACTGAAGCTTTCTTT
V gene: TRBV7-9
J gene: TRBJ1-1
D gene: -
clone size: -

CDR3 protein: CASSSPGTSRKAFF
CDR3 DNA: TGTGCCAGCAGTTCACCCGGGACTTCCAGGAAAGCTTTCTTT
V gene: TRBV28
J gene: TRBJ1-1
D gene: -
clone size: -

CDR3 protein: CASSLTRDSSYEQYF
CDR3 DNA: TGTGCCAGCAGCTTAACCCGGGACAGCTCCTACGAGCAGTACTTC
V gene: TRBV7-2
J gene: TRBJ2-7
D gene: TRBD1
clone size: -

CDR3 protein: CASSPPSGNTEAFF
CDR3 DNA: TGTGCCAGCTCACCACCTTCGGGCAACACTGAAGCTTTCTTT
V gene: TRBV18
J gene: TRBJ1-1
D gene: -
clone size: -

CDR3 protein: CASSVDRDQPQHF
CDR3 DNA: TGTGCCAGTAGTGTCGACAGGGACCAGCCCCAGCATTTT
V gene: TRBV19
J gene: TRBJ1-5
D gene: TRBD1
clone size: once

CDR3 protein: CASSPMGTNYGYTF
CDR3 DNA: TGTGCCAGCTCACCTATGGGGACTAACTATGGCTACACCTTC
V gene: TRBV18
J gene: TRBJ1-2
D gene: -
clone size: -

CDR3 protein: CAWSLGDEQYF
CDR3 DNA: TGTGCCTGGAGTTTAGGGGACGAGCAGTACTTC
V gene: TRBV30
J gene: TRBJ2-7
D gene: -
clone size: -

CDR3 protein: CASATSGGALADTQYF
CDR3 DNA: TGTGCCAGCGCTACTAGCGGGGGGGCCCTCGCAGATACGCAGTATTTT
V gene: TRBV2
J gene: TRBJ2-3
D gene: TRBD2
clone size: -

CDR3 protein: CASSSSYEQYF
CDR3 DNA: TGCGCCAGCAGCTCCAGTTACGAGCAGTACTTC
V gene: TRBV5-1
J gene: TRBJ2-7
D gene: -
clone size: -

CDR3 protein: CAWTPGGATDTQYF
CDR3 DNA: TGTGCCTGGACTCCTGGGGGGGCAACAGATACGCAGTATTTT
V gene: TRBV30
J gene: TRBJ2-3
D gene: -
clone size: -

CDR3 protein: CASSRAVTGSNEKLFF
CDR3 DNA: TGTGCCAGCTCACGGGCGGTCACAGGGTCTAATGAAAAACTGTTTTTT
V gene: TRBV18
J gene: TRBJ1-4
D gene: -
clone size: -

CDR3 protein: CASSLDGHSTETQYF
CDR3 DNA: TGTGCCAGCAGCTTAGATGGCCATTCGACGGAGACCCAGTACTTC
V gene: TRBV11-3
J gene: TRBJ2-5
D gene: -
clone size: -